This section outlines one T cell receptor beta chain sequence together with its context. For CDR3 and TCR beta VDJ profiling, genomic DNA was the template used. TCRdb ran MiXCR on the reads and lists one entry per CDR3 protein. The repertoire holds about 200,000 distinct CDR3 sequences, with less than 75% as singletons. The sample belongs to a study of CD8+CD57+ T cells in acquired aplastic anemia. CDR3 length: 14 residues. Germline V gene data show CDR1 as WSHSY and CDR2 as SAAADI. V gave up 6 bases and J gave up 5 bases; unmatched junction bases: 8. In patients chosen for sequencing, flow cytometry had shown CD8+CD57+ cell expansion.

The chain combines TRBV10-2 with TRBJ1-2, with 8 bases that match TRBD1. Sequenced: sorted CD4+, CD8+, or CD8+CD57+ T cells (not recorded which) from PBMCs. The source of this sequence is a human donor with aplastic anemia. CDR3 residues: CASRPDRVAYGYTF. In nucleotides, the CDR3 is TGCGCCAGCAGGCCGGACAGGGTTGCTTATGGCTACACCTTC.